The T cell receptor beta chain described here comes from a study of cytomegalovirus exposure and HLA in healthy donors (dated by TCRdb to about 2017). With regard to the full study: An earlier analysis of a few hundred of the donors reported 276 Gb of sequence data and 95 million to 140 million unique TCR beta sequences obtained from roughly 180 million T cells. The number of typed donors differed by locus: roughly 629-630 for A, B, C, DRB1 and DQB1; approximately 540 for DQA1; 606 for DPA1; and roughly 450 for DPB1. Along with the roughly 700-subject first cohort, a separate validation cohort of 120 different subjects was used. To study patterns of TCR occurrence, a later analysis re-analyzed previously published TCR beta repertoires from 500 to 850 donors and added high-resolution HLA genotyping. The T cell repertoires of around 670 subjects were profiled by immunosequencing and related to cytomegalovirus serostatus. Because of strong linkage in the cohort, roughly 5 DR-DQ haplotypes were treated as single units for association and clustering. On average, over 200,000 unique TCR beta nucleotide sequences were sequenced per donor among 398 genotyped donors of the cohort, with roughly 20% of those sequences being non-productive. All discovery cohort repertoires had been generated on a single sequencing platform. In an earlier analysis of a few hundred of the donors, high-throughput TCR beta sequencing was used to judge whether each TCR beta V gene segment behaved as functional or pseudogenic. In a later genetic analysis, genome-wide SNP genotypes for about three fifths of the roughly 670 donors were used, and that subset was treated as a discovery cohort. The study aimed to test whether cataloging public T cell receptors could reveal signatures of past pathogen exposure. Both class I and class II loci were covered by HLA typing, at four-digit resolution. Of the 350 to 400 genotyped donors, about 80% fell in the genetic ancestry cluster associated with self-reported Caucasian donors. Roughly 300 gigabases of sequencing data and around 85 million unique TCR sequences made up an early release that covered nearly 650 HLA-typed donors. Alongside the repertoire data, information on donor age, sex, ethnicity and CMV serostatus was compiled. High-throughput TCR immunosequencing, statistical association of individual TCRs with disease status, and machine learning were combined to predict cytomegalovirus infection status. Rather than using new phenotypic data, the later analysis identified candidate immune exposures from TCR beta sequences and from how often those sequences occurred across donors.

Turning to this clone: Its antigen is not yet known. Per-base quality was not reported, and no clone a single base away is much larger than it.

In the germline V gene (reference sequence), CDR1 corresponds to SGHKS and CDR2 to YYEKEE. V loses 4 bases of germline sequence and J loses 8 bases, and the interval between the two ends is 18 bases. Measured from the cysteine to the phenylalanine, the CDR3 is 15 residues long. Only the CDR3 DNA stays, 45 bases, in frame from base 1. The method was the immunoSEQ multiplex PCR assay. For the multiplex PCR, a mixture combining 60 forward primers for TCR Vbeta segments and 13 reverse primers for TCR Jbeta segments was used. A multiplex PCR assay on genomic DNA amplified the CDR3 region of rearranged TCR beta genes. The amplified TCR beta libraries were sequenced on the Illumina HiSeq System as 87-base-pair reads. For the original study's pipeline: In a later analysis, some 80 million unique TCR beta chains were counted across the roughly 610 repertoires, and about 10 million of these chains were shared by at least two donors. To remove PCR and sequencing errors, raw reads were error-corrected and collapsed into unique sequences using a nearest-neighbor algorithm that merged closely related sequences. V, D and J gene segments were assigned by aligning CDR3 sequences to IMGT reference sequences. For a sequence to be retained, a match of at least six nucleotides to both a V gene segment and a J gene segment was required. A rearrangement was called productive if the CDR3 had no stop codons and remained in frame with V and J, and every other rearrangement was called non-productive. CDR3 was defined according to IMGT convention as the region running from the second conserved V-encoded cysteine to the conserved J-encoded phenylalanine. The earlier analysis of fewer than 700 of the donors excluded sequences that lacked an unambiguous match to a single V gene segment. An earlier analysis of roughly 590 of the donors called V segments functional above 56.7% productive rearrangements and segregating when the between-donor standard deviation exceeded 5%. To diagnose cytomegalovirus status from the catalog of TCR beta chain sequences, a statistical classification framework was built. V and J gene assignment, in a later analysis, came from comparing TCR nucleotide sequences with IMGT/GENE-DB human TR gene sequences. A later analysis assigned CDR3 sequences and most-parsimonious VDJ recombination scenarios with the TCRdist pipeline. In a later analysis, every TCR beta chain was defined by the combination of its CDR3 amino acid sequence and its V-gene family, and reads without a unique V-gene family were dropped. To address suspected cross-contamination and a sequencing artifact, a later analysis removed 592 highly shared, low-generation-probability nucleotide sequences. In a later analysis, a clonal expansion index was calculated for each public chain from normalized within-repertoire ranks of inferred template counts. A later analysis computed generation probabilities with a VDJ recombination model fitted to out-of-frame rearrangements, and checked the results against IGoR. Hypergeometric tests were used in a later analysis to score TCR-TCR, TCR-HLA and TCR-CMV co-occurrence, with a repertoire-size bias correction applied to the TCR pairs. To estimate false discovery rates, a later analysis permuted the HLA or CMV assignments 20 times. In a later analysis, co-occurring TCRs were grouped with DBSCAN, and TCRdist sequence similarity was added when clustering was performed within HLA-allele-positive subsets. Repertoires with fewer than 30,000 or more than 120,000 public chains were left out of co-occurrence clustering, as were four to six repertoires with anomalous nucleotide sharing. TCRdb's version of the immuneACCESS table is confined to in-frame rearrangements and falls short of the full clone set. An unresolved V gene accounts for under half of the shortfall where checked; the remainder is of unknown origin. V, J and clone size reflect that table, while D and trimming were determined from the DNA. Within this sample are 200,000 or so clones, with roughly 80% of them counted one time only. The ten largest make up 0.2% to 0.25% of the sample.

The cohort consisted of fewer than 700 healthy bone marrow donors. At the time of sampling, every cohort member was nominally healthy, though immune exposures that went unrecorded were likely present. The donor tested CMV seronegative and was one of the 352 seronegative cohort members. Every donor gave a peripheral blood sample, and the peripheral blood mononuclear cells from that sample were used for TCR beta sequencing. The Qiagen DNeasy Blood Extraction Kit was used to extract genomic DNA from the blood cell samples. The investigation overall reported the following: A further reported finding was that TCR beta sequences accurately predicted the HLA-A and HLA-B alleles for most subjects in the first cohort. The study listed 150 to 200 TCR beta chains as associated with cytomegalovirus. A later analysis associated about 18,000 TCR beta sequences with specific HLA alleles at a false discovery rate of 0.05. HLA typing was unavailable for some donors at each locus, so association tests used only the typed subset. Compared with equally common non-associated chains, HLA-associated TCR beta chains in a later analysis were more clonally expanded and had lower generation probabilities. Strong co-occurrence of HLA alleles, especially DR and DQ, made assigning TCR associations to individual alleles difficult. According to a later analysis, TCR association rates differed among HLA loci, with DRB1 alleles showing the most associated TCRs and HLA-C alleles showing the fewest. Because the 87-base-pair reads could not distinguish some IMGT-functional V segments, including TRBV6-2 and TRBV6-3, those segments were excluded. Three of the identified cytomegalovirus-associated TCR beta chains were confirmed in vitro to be specific for cytomegalovirus antigens. Because counts were too low, around 18 rarely observed V segments, including chromosome 9 orphons, were left out of the earlier analysis of 500 to 650 of the donors. Several of the top co-occurrence clusters appeared to be linked to parvovirus B19, influenza, CMV and Epstein-Barr virus, according to a later analysis. It was suggested by the authors that the approach could potentially be generalized to other disease states and immunological phenotypes. According to a later genetic analysis, donors in an Asian-associated ancestry cluster had fewer N-insertions in productive TCRs than the approximately 610-donor mean. The presence/absence analyses assumed that sequencing depth was roughly uniform across donors, and that assumption may not be true. An association between a missense DCLRE1C variant and V-gene and J-gene trimming of TCR beta chains was found in a later genetic analysis and replicated in an independent cohort. Only TCR beta chains were sequenced in this cohort, and the absence of alpha or paired-chain data limited detectable features. Cytomegalovirus status was reported to be diagnosed by the classifier with high specificity and sensitivity in both the original and validation cohorts. Immune exposure information for the cohort was limited to CMV serostatus. A cluster of highly shared sequence variants was judged likely to be a technical artifact of the sequencing pipeline. Correlated functional status among segregating V segments might be attributable to linkage disequilibrium, but an unknown experimental factor could not be ruled out. In an earlier analysis of about 540 of the donors, most TCR beta V segments were observed in productive rearrangements about 87% or about 30% of the time, broadly matching IMGT annotations. According to a later analysis, most CMV-associated TCR beta chains appeared to be HLA-restricted, and the HLA associations seemed to be driven largely by CMV exposure. Most TCR sequences were observed very rarely across donors, whereas some public TCRs were present in many individuals.

The receptor was derived from a girl aged 2 to 9 in good health and CMV-seronegative. Here the chain combines TRBV5-5 and TRBJ1-4, with TRBD1 perhaps the D gene, on 6 matching bases. Source material: PBMCs. The CDR3 corresponds to CASSRRQDGNEKLFF. The DNA sequence is given as TGTGCCAGCAGCAGGCGACAGGATGGGAACGAAAAACTGTTTTTT.